Listed below are T cell receptor beta chains from one sample, sequenced in a study of shared clonotypes between healthy human individuals. Profiling relied on immunoSEQ multiplex PCR, and the TCRdb table lists in-frame clones only, not all of them. Of more than 850,000 clones listed, about four fifths are singletons. Material: memory CD4+ T cells from PBMCs. The receptors derive from a young man in good health. Some clones in this sample may be carry-over from other donors' samples. Both conserved end residues are part of each CDR3. The order of the fields is clone size, J gene, V gene, CDR3 protein. The size field is filled for only some rows; it gives once, few, many or a size class.

>.|TRBJ2-7|TRBV27
CASRPLAGGNEQYF
>.|TRBJ2-1|TRBV28
CASSSTGTVPYNEQFF
>.|TRBJ2-3|TRBV5-1
CASSLAGTSTDTQYF
>.|TRBJ1-2|TRBV5-4
CASSTYGGNSYGYTF
>.|TRBJ1-4|TRBV2
CASTRGQGREKLFF
>once|TRBJ2-3|TRBV5-6
CASSFGPRWQYF
>.|TRBJ2-1|TRBV6-1
CASDERTSGYNEQFF
>.|TRBJ2-1|TRBV28
CASMGREGSSYNEQFF
>.|TRBJ1-2|TRBV10-3
CAITRQEDYGYTF
>.|TRBJ1-5|TRBV30
CAWSLDRGFNQPQHF
>.|TRBJ2-5|TRBV7-9
CASSLFLAQYF
>.|TRBJ2-7|TRBV11-1
CASSLAVAGAYEQYF
>.|TRBJ2-3|TRBV27
CASSPPGNTQYF
>.|TRBJ2-5|TRBV29-1
CSVHRLAEETQYF
>.|TRBJ1-1|TRBV27
CASSFGTQGVNTEAFF
>once|TRBJ2-1|TRBV20-1
CSASVGEQFF
>.|.|TRBV4-3
CASSQALAGGGYEQYF
>.|TRBJ1-1|TRBV7-8
CASSKHPRGRAWGTEAFF
>.|TRBJ1-1|TRBV7-2
CASSPYRAGIAFF
>.|TRBJ2-7|TRBV9
CASSAVGGATYEQYF
>few|TRBJ1-4|TRBV4-1
CASSQGATGVEKLFF
>.|TRBJ2-1|TRBV11-2
CASRIPRLAGGRDEQFF
>.|TRBJ2-5|TRBV7-3
CASSSSGSFETQYF
>.|TRBJ2-1|TRBV7-8
CASSLVFGSVSYNEQFF
>.|TRBJ2-1|TRBV19
CASSRGLLSSYNEQFF
>once|TRBJ2-6|TRBV9
CASSTGQRKTGANVLTF
>.|TRBJ2-7|TRBV7-8
CASSLGRGNAQYF
>.|TRBJ2-5|TRBV4-2
CASSLQWAGETQYF
>.|TRBJ1-2|TRBV28
CARARSGLGRVGYGYTF